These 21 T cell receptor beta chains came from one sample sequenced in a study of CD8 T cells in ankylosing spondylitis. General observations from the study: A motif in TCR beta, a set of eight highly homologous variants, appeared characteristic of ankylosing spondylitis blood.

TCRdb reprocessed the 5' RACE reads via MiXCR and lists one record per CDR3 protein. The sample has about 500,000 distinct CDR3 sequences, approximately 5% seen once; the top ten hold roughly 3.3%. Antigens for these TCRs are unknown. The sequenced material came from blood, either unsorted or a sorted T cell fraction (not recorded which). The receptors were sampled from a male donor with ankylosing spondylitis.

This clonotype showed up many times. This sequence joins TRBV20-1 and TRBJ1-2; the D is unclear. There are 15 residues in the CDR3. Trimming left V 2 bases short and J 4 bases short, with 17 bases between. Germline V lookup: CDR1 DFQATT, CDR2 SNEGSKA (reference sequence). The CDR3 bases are TGCAGTGCTAGACCACCAAGGGTTGGAGGCTATGGCTACACCTTC. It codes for CSARPPRVGGYGYTF.

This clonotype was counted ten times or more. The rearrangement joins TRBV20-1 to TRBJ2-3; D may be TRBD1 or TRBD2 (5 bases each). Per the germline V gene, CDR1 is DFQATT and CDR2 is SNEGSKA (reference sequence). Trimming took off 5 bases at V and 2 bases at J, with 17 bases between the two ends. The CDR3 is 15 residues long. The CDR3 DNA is TGCAGTGCTTCCCAAAGGGTGGGGGACACAGATACGCAGTATTTT. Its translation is CSASQRVGDTDTQYF.

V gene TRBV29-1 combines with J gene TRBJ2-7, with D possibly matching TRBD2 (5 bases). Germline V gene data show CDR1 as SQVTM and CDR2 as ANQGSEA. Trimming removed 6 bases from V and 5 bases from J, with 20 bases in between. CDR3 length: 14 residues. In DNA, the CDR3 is TGCAGCGTCCTAGGAGGAGTGGCCGGGGACGAGCAGTACTTC. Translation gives CSVLGGVAGDEQYF.

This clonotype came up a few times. The CDR3 DNA is TGCAGTGCTCCTATAGCGGGAGCCAAAAACATTCAGTACTTC. Translating it yields CSAPIAGAKNIQYF. V usage is TRBV20-1 and J usage is TRBJ2-4; 7 bases map to TRBD2. The CDR3 extends over 14 amino acids. Trimming removed 5 bases from V and 0 bases from J; junction bases left unmatched: 4. Germline V CDR1 and CDR2: DFQATT, SNEGSKA (reference sequence).

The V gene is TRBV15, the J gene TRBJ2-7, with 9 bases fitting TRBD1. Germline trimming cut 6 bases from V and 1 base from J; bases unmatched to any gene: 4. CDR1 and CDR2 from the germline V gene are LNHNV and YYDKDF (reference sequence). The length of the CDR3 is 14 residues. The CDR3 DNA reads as TGTGCCACCAGTCCTGGGACAGGGTCCTACGAGCAGTACTTC. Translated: CATSPGTGSYEQYF. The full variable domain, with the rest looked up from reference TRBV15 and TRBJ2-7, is DAMVIQNPRYQVTQFGKPVTLSCSQTLNHNVMYWYQQKSSQAPKLLFHYYDKDFNNEADTPDNFQSRRPNTSFCFLDIRSPGLGDTAMYLCATSPGTGSYEQYFGPGTRLTVT.

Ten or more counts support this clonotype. CDR3 region: CASSYAVQGRSEQYF. CDR3 sequence (DNA): TGTGCCAGCAGTTACGCGGTTCAGGGTCGGAGCGAGCAGTACTTC. The chain carries TRBV6-5 and TRBJ2-7; tentatively, D is TRBD1 (5 bases). The V and J ends lost 2 bases and 6 bases respectively, with 17 bases between them. This CDR3 is 15 amino acids long. The V gene's germline CDR1 is MNHEY and CDR2 SVGAGI.

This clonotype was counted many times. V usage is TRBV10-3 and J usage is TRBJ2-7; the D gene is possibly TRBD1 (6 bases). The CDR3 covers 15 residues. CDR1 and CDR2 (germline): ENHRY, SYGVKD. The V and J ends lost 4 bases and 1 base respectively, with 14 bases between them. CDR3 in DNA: TGTGCCATCAGTGCTGGGACACAAACTTCCTACGAGCAGTACTTC. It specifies CAISAGTQTSYEQYF.

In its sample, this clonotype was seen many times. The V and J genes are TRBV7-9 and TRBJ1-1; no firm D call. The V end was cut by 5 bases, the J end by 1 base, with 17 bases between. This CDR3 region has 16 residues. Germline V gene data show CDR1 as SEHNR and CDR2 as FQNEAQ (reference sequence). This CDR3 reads CASSALLIGENTEAFF. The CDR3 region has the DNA TGTGCCAGCAGCGCGCTCTTGATCGGGGAGAACACTGAAGCTTTCTTT. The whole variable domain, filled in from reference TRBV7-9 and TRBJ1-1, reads DTGVSQNPRHKITKRGQNVTFRCDPISEHNRLYWYRQTLGQGPEFLTYFQNEAQLEKSRLLSDRFSAERPKGSFSTLEIQRTEQGDSAMYLCASSALLIGENTEAFFGQGTRLTVV.

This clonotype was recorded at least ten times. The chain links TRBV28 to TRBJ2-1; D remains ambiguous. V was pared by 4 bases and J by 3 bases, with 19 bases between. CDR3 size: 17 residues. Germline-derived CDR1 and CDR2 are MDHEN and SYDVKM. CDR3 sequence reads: CASSSPEETRLYNEQFF. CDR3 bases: TGTGCCAGCAGTTCCCCAGAGGAGACTCGCCTCTACAATGAGCAGTTCTTC.

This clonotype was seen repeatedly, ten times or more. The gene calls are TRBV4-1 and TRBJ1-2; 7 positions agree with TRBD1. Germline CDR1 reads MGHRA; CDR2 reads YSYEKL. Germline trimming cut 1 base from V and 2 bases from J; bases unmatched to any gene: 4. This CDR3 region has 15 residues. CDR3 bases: TGCGCCAGCAGCCAAGTGAGCAGGGGGAACTATGGCTACACCTTC. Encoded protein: CASSQVSRGNYGYTF.

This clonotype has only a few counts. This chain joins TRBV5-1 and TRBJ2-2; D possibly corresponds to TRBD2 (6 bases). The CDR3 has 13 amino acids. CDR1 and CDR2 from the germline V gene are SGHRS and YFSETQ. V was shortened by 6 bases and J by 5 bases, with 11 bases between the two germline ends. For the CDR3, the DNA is TGCGCCAGCACCCTGGGAGGAACCGGGGAGCTGTTTTTT. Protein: CASTLGGTGELFF. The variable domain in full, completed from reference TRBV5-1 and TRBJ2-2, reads KAGVTQTPRYLIKTRGQQVTLSCSPISGHRSVSWYQQTPGQGLQFLFEYFSETQRNKGNFPGRFSGRQFSNSRSEMNVSTLELGDSALYLCASTLGGTGELFFGEGSRLTVL.

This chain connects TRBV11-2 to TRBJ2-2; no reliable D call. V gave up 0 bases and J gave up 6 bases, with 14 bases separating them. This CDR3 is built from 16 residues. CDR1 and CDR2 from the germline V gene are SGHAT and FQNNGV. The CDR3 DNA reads TGTGCCAGCAGCTTAGACCCCTGGCAGGTCGCCGGGGAGCTGTTTTTT. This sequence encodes CASSLDPWQVAGELFF.

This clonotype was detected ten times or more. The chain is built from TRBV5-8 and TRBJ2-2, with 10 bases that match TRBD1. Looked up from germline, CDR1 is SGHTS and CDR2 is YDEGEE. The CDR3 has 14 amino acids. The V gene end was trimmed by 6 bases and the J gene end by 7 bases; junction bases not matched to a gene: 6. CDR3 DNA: TGTGCCAGCAACCGGGACAGGGGAATCGGGGAGCTGTTTTTT. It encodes CASNRDRGIGELFF.

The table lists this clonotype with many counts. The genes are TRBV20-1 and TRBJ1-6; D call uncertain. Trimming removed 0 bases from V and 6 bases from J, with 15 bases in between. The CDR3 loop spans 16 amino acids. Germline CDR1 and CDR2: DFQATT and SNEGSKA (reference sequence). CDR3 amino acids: CSARDPQPGSNSPLHF. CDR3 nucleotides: TGCAGTGCTAGAGACCCGCAGCCGGGAAGTAATTCACCCCTCCACTTT.

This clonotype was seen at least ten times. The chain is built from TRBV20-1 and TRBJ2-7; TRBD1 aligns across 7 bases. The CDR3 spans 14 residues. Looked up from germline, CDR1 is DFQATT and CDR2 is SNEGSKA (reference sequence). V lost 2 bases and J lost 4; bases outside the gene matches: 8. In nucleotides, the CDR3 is TGCAGTGCTAGACCCGACAGGGAAACGTACGAGCAGTACTTC. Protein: CSARPDRETYEQYF.

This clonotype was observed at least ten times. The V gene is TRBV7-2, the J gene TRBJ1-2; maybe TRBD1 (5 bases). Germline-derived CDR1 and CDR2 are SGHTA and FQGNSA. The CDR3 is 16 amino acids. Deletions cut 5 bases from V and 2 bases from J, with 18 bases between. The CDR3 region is CASSRPSSGSNYGYTF. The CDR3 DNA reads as TGTGCCAGCAGCCGGCCATCCTCAGGGTCCAACTATGGCTACACCTTC.

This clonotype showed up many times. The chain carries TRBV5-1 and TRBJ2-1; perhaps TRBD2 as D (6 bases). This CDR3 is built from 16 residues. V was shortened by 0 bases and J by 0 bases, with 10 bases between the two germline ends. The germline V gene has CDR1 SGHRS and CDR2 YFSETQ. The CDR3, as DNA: TGCGCCAGCAGCTTGGCCGGCGGGGACTCCTACAATGAGCAGTTCTTC. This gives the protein CASSLAGGDSYNEQFF.

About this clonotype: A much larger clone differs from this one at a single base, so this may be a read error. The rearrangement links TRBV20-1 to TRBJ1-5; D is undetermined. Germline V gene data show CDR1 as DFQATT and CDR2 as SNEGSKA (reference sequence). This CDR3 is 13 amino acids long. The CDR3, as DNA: TGCAGTGCTAGACCGAGTAGCAATCAGGCCCAGCATTTT. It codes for CSARPSSNQAQHF.

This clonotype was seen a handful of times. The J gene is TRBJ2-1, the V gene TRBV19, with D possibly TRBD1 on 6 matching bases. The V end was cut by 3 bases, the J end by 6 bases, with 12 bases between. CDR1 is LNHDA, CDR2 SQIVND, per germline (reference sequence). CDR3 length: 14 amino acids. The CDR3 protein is CASSIWDNINEQFF. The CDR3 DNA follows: TGTGCCAGTAGTATCTGGGACAATATCAATGAGCAGTTCTTC.

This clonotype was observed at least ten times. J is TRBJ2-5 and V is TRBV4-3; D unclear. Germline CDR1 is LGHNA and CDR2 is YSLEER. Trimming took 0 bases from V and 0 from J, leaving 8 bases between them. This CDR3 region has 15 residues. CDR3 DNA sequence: TGCGCCAGCAGCCAAGATTCAAGGCACCAAGAGACCCAGTACTTC. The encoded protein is CASSQDSRHQETQYF.

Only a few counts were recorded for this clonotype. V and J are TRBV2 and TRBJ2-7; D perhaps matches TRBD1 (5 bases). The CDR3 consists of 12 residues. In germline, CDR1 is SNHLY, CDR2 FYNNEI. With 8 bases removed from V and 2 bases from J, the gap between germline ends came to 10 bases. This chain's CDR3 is CASGADPYEQYF. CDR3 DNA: TGTGCCAGCGGGGCGGACCCCTACGAGCAGTACTTC.